A single sample is the source of the 25 T cell receptor beta chains below, sequenced in a study of T cells after posttransplantation cyclophosphamide. Profiled with immunoSEQ multiplex PCR; TCRdb holds only in-frame clones, not every one. The table has tens of thousands of clones, 90% to 95% seen once. Sequencing was performed on PBMCs. These receptors were collected from a woman aged 30 to 39 in good health and a related stem cell transplant donor.

The V and J genes are TRBV18 and TRBJ2-3; weak D call: TRBD2 (7 bases). The V gene's germline CDR1 is KGHSH and CDR2 LQKENI. The CDR3 loop spans 16 amino acids. Trimming took 3 bases from V and 5 from J, leaving 18 bases between them. CDR3 protein: CASSPPPGGLGDTQYF. The CDR3 coding sequence is TGTGCCAGCTCACCCCCTCCCGGGGGGCTGGGAGATACGCAGTATTTT.

The rearrangement links TRBV7-9 to TRBJ1-1, with D unclear. The CDR3 has 14 amino acids. The V gene's germline CDR1 is SEHNR and CDR2 FQNEAQ (reference sequence). The germline V and J ends were trimmed by 1 base and 4 bases, with 10 bases remaining between them. In DNA form, the CDR3 reads TGTGCCAGCAGCTTAGGGGCGGGGAGCACTGAAGCTTTCTTT. Amino acids: CASSLGAGSTEAFF.

The chain joins TRBV4-1 to TRBJ1-2; 10 bases fit TRBD1. The CDR3 runs to 16 residues. With 4 bases clipped from V and 4 bases from J, the junction kept 9 bases outside the gene matches. The germline CDR1 and CDR2 sequences are MGHRA and YSYEKL. For the CDR3, the DNA is TGCGCCAGCAGCCGCGGGACAGGGGATACTACCTATGGCTACACCTTC. Translation: CASSRGTGDTTYGYTF.

The chain combines TRBV19 with TRBJ2-3; D is uncertain. CDR1 is LNHDA and CDR2 is SQIVND in the germline V gene (reference sequence). Trimming shortened V by 2 bases and J by 0 bases, and 12 bases separated the two germline ends. The CDR3 totals 16 residues. CDR3 DNA: TGTGCCAGTAGTATAACTTCTCCCCCTAGCACAGATACGCAGTATTTT. This codes for CASSITSPPSTDTQYF.

The chain has TRBV2 and TRBJ1-2, with TRBD1 matching over 8 bases. The germline V gene encodes CDR1 SNHLY and CDR2 FYNNEI. V gave up 10 bases and J gave up 4 bases; unmatched junction bases: 5. The CDR3 loop spans 12 amino acids. The CDR3 reads CAISQGGYGYTF. The CDR3 DNA is TGTGCCATTTCACAGGGGGGCTATGGCTACACCTTC.

This clone was observed once. The rearrangement links TRBV28 to TRBJ2-3; no firm D call. This CDR3 has 15 residues. Trimming removed 3 bases at V and 0 bases at J, with 10 bases between. Germline V gives CDR1 MDHEN, CDR2 SYDVKM. The CDR3 protein is CASSFRLASTDTQYF. CDR3 in DNA: TGTGCCAGCAGTTTTAGGCTTGCTAGCACAGATACGCAGTATTTT.

The chain employs TRBV4-3 and TRBJ2-7; 9 nucleotides line up with TRBD1. V trimming: 1 base; J trimming: 3 bases; junction bases outside the gene matches: 4. The CDR3 length is 15 residues. Germline CDR1 and CDR2: LGHNA and YSLEER. The CDR3 nucleotides read TGCGCCAGCAGCCAAGGCCCGGGACAGGGCTACGAGCAGTACTTC. Its protein is CASSQGPGQGYEQYF.

The chain recombines TRBV7-9 with TRBJ2-4; tentatively, D is TRBD1 (7 bases). CDR1 is SEHNR, CDR2 FQNEAQ, per germline (reference sequence). Trimming stripped 5 bases from V and 0 bases from J, with 14 bases between. This CDR3 comprises 16 residues. The CDR3 region has the DNA TGTGCCAGCAGCGCTTCCAGGGGGGTAGCCAAAAACATTCAGTACTTC. This encodes CASSASRGVAKNIQYF.

V gene TRBV2 combines with J gene TRBJ1-6; tentative D call: TRBD1 (6 bases). Germline CDR1 reads SNHLY; CDR2 reads FYNNEI. V dropped 1 base and J dropped 9 bases, with 13 bases sitting between them. CDR3 length equals 15 residues. CDR3 coding DNA: TGTGCCAGCAGTGAAGTTCCAGGGGTTGGTTCACCCCTCCACTTT. Its protein product is CASSEVPGVGSPLHF.

The rearrangement uses TRBV7-9 and TRBJ2-1; 7 positions agree with TRBD1. Looked up from germline, CDR1 is SEHNR and CDR2 is FQNEAQ (reference sequence). Trimming at V came to 2 bases and at J to 7 bases, leaving 5 bases not matched to a gene. The CDR3 covers 14 residues. CDR3 nucleotides: TGTGCCAGCAGCTTACGACAGGGTACGAATGAGCAGTTCTTC. It encodes CASSLRQGTNEQFF.

The chain uses TRBV5-5 and TRBJ1-2, with D hard to call. The CDR3 is 15 amino acids. The ends were cut back, 3 bases at V and 3 bases at J, with 15 bases in the middle. Germline CDR1 reads SGHKS; CDR2 reads YYEKEE (reference sequence). CDR3 region: CASSSVRVGDYGYTF. The CDR3 DNA follows: TGTGCCAGCAGCTCCGTTCGGGTGGGAGACTATGGCTACACCTTC.

This clone came up once. The V gene is TRBV19, the J gene TRBJ2-2, with a weak D call TRBD1 (6 bases). V was cut by 2 bases and J by 4 bases, with 8 bases left in between. CDR3 length equals 14 residues. Germline V gene data show CDR1 as LNHDA and CDR2 as SQIVND (reference sequence). The CDR3 sequence: CASSIQGSTGELFF. Written as DNA, the CDR3 is TGTGCCAGTAGTATACAGGGGAGCACCGGGGAGCTGTTTTTT.

This chain joins TRBV28 and TRBJ1-2, with D maybe TRBD1 (5 bases). Germline V gene lookup returns CDR1 MDHEN and CDR2 SYDVKM. The CDR3 is 13 amino acids. The V end lost 5 bases, the J end lost 5 bases, and 12 bases lay between the germline ends. This CDR3 is CASSDIRGYGYTF. Here the CDR3 DNA reads TGTGCCAGCAGTGATATAAGGGGTTATGGCTACACCTTC.

This clone occurred once. V and J are TRBV19 and TRBJ1-1, with D unresolved. Trimming left V 6 bases short and J 3 bases short, with 11 bases between. CDR1 LNHDA and CDR2 SQIVND come from the germline V gene (reference sequence). This CDR3 has 13 residues. Here the CDR3 DNA reads TGTGCCAGTAGCCCCTCCAAAGACACTGAAGCTTTCTTT. The encoded protein is CASSPSKDTEAFF.

This chain uses TRBV10-2 with TRBJ2-1; no firm D call. Germline CDR1 WSHSY, CDR2 SAAADI. Trimming left V 0 bases short and J 0 bases short, with 6 bases between. The CDR3 sequence is 15 residues long. This CDR3 reads CASSESSDSYNEQFF. The CDR3 DNA sequence: TGCGCCAGCAGTGAGTCGTCAGACTCCTACAATGAGCAGTTCTTC.

The chain is built from TRBV5-6 and TRBJ1-2; D call uncertain. Germline assignment: CDR1 SGHDT and CDR2 YYEEEE. V lost 2 bases to trimming and J lost 8 bases, with 16 bases between them. The CDR3 is 14 amino acids. The CDR3 nucleotides are TGTGCCAGCAGCTTTGACCGGGAGGTTAGAGGCTACACCTTC. Protein sequence: CASSFDREVRGYTF.

The J gene is TRBJ1-6, the V gene TRBV4-1, with D unresolved. Germline values: CDR1 MGHRA, CDR2 YSYEKL. The CDR3 has 16 residues. Trimming took off 0 bases at V and 4 bases at J, with 10 bases between the two ends. The CDR3 loop is CASSQEGIPYNSPLHF. In nucleotides, the CDR3 is TGCGCCAGCAGCCAAGAGGGGATACCTTATAATTCACCCCTCCACTTT.

The gene calls are TRBV6-5 and TRBJ2-6, with D unresolved. This CDR3 is built from 14 residues. The germline V gene encodes CDR1 MNHEY and CDR2 SVGAGI. The V end was cut by 0 bases, the J end by 4 bases, with 4 bases between. The CDR3 region is CASSYSSGANVLTF. As DNA, the CDR3 is TGTGCCAGCAGTTACTCGTCCGGGGCCAACGTCCTGACTTTC.

This clone has only a few counts. The V and J genes are TRBV2 and TRBJ1-5, with D unclear. Trimming took 5 bases from V and 4 from J, leaving 9 bases between them. The germline V gene encodes CDR1 SNHLY and CDR2 FYNNEI. The CDR3 runs 13 residues. The CDR3 DNA reads TGTGCCAGCAGTTACGAGGGAAATCAGCCCCAGCATTTT. Its protein is CASSYEGNQPQHF.

The chain links TRBV10-2 to TRBJ1-5; weak D call: TRBD1 (5 bases). The germline gives CDR1 WSHSY, CDR2 SAAADI. This CDR3 is built from 13 residues. Trimming took off 2 bases at V and 6 bases at J, with 8 bases between the two ends. The CDR3 region is CASSEGARQPQHF. The CDR3 region has the DNA TGCGCCAGCAGTGAGGGGGCGCGTCAGCCCCAGCATTTT.

This sequence joins TRBV7-2 and TRBJ1-6; 9 bases align to TRBD1. The CDR3 is made up of 15 amino acids. Losses at the gene ends were 5 bases for V and 10 bases for J; bases not matched to a gene: 9. The germline CDR1 and CDR2 sequences are SGHTA and FQGNSA. The CDR3 sequence: CASSPRGQGGSPLHF. The CDR3 bases are TGTGCCAGCAGCCCGAGGGGACAGGGTGGCTCACCCCTCCACTTT.

The CDR3 loop is CSATTRTSGAAEQYF. The DNA for the CDR3 is TGCAGCGCAACTACGCGGACTAGCGGGGCGGCCGAGCAGTACTTC. The chain carries TRBV29-1 and TRBJ2-7; 12 bases map to TRBD2. Germline V lookup: CDR1 SQVTM, CDR2 ANQGSEA. V lost 7 bases and J lost 6; bases outside the gene matches: 13. The CDR3 spans 15 residues.

This chain uses TRBV19 with TRBJ2-5, with 8 bases lining up with TRBD1. J lost 5 bases, V lost 0 bases, and 11 bases had no gene match. CDR3 length: 17 amino acids. Germline CDR1 is LNHDA and CDR2 is SQIVND (reference sequence). The CDR3 sequence: CASSIDRTGLGRETQYF. The CDR3 nucleotides are TGTGCCAGTAGTATAGATCGGACAGGGCTAGGTAGGGAGACCCAGTACTTC.

The rearrangement joins TRBV9 to TRBJ1-3; the D is unclear. The germline CDR1 and CDR2 sequences are SGDLS and YYNGEE. The V end was cut by 3 bases, the J end by 2 bases, with 21 bases between. The CDR3 contains 18 residues. DNA of the CDR3: TGTGCCAGCAGCGGGACGTTGACTTCGGATCTTACTGGAAACACCATATATTTT. It translates to CASSGTLTSDLTGNTIYF. Full variable domain (remainder filled in from reference TRBV9 and TRBJ1-3): DSGVTQTPKHLITATGQRVTLRCSPRSGDLSVYWYQQSLDQGLQFLIQYYNGEERAKGNILERFSAQQFPDLHSELNLSSLELGDSALYFCASSGTLTSDLTGNTIYFGEGSWLTVV.

The V gene is TRBV30, the J gene TRBJ2-3, with D perhaps being TRBD1 or TRBD2 (7 bases each). V lost 3 bases and J 0 bases, leaving 13 bases between the germline ends. Germline loops: CDR1 GTSNPN, CDR2 SVGIG (reference sequence). CDR3 length equals 15 residues. The CDR3, as DNA: TGTGCCTGGAGGGGGGGGACAGTAAGCACAGATACGCAGTATTTT. Residues: CAWRGGTVSTDTQYF. The full variable domain, completed using reference TRBV30 and TRBJ2-3, is SQTIHQWPATLVQPVGSPLSLECTVEGTSNPNLYWYRQAAGRGLQLLFYSVGIGQISSEVPQNLSASRPQDRQFILSSKKLLLSDSGFYLCAWRGGTVSTDTQYFGPGTRLTVL.